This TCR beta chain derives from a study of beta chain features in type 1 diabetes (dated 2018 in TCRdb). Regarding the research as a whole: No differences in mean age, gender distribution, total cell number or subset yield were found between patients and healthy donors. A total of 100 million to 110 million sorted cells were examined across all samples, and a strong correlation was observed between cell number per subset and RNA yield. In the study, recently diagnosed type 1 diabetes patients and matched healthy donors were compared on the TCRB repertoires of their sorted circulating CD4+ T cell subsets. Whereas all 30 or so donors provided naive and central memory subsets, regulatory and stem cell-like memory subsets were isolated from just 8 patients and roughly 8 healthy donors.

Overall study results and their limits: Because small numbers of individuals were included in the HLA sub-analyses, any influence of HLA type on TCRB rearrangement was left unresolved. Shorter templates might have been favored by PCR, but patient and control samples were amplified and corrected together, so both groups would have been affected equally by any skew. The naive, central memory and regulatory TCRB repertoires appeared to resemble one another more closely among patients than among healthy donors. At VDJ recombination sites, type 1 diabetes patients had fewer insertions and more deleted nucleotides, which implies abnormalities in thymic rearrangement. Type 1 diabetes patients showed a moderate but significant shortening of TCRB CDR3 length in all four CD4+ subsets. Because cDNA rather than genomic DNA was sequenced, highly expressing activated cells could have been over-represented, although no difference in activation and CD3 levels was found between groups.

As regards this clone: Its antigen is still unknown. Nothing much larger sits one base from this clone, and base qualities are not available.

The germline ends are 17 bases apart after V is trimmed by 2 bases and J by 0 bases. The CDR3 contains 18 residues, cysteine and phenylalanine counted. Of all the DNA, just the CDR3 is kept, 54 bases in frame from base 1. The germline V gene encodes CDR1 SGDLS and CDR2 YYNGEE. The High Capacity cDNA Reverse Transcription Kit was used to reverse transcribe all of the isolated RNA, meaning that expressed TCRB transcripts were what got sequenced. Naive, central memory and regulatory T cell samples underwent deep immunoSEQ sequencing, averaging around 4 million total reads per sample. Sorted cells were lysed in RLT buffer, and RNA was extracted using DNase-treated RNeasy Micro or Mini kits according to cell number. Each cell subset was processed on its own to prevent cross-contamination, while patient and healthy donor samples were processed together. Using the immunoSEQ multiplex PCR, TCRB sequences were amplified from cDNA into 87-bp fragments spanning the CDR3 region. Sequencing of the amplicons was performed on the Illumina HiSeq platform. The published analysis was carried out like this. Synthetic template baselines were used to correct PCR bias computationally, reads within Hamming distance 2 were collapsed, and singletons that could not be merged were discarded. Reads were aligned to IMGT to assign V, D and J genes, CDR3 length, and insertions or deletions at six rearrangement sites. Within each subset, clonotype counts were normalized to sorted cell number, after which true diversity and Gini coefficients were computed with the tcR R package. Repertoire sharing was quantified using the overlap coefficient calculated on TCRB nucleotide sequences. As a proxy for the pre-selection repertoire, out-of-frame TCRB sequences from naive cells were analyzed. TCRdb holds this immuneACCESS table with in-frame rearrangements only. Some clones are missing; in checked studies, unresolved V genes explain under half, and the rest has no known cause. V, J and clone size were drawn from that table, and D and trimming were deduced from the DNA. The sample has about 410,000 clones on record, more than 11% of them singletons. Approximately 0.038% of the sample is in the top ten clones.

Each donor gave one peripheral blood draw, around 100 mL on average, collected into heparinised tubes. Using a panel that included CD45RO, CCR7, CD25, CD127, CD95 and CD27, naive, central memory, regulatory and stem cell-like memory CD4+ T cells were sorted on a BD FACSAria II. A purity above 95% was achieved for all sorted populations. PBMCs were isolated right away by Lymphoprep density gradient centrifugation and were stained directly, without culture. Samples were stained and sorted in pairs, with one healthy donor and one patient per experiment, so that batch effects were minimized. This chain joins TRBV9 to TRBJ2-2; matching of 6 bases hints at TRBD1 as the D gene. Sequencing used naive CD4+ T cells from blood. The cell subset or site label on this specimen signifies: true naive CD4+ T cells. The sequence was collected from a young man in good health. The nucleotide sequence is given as TGTGCCAGCAGCGTGAGCCCCGGGACACCAACGAACACCGGGGAGCTGTTTTTT. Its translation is CASSVSPGTPTNTGELFF.